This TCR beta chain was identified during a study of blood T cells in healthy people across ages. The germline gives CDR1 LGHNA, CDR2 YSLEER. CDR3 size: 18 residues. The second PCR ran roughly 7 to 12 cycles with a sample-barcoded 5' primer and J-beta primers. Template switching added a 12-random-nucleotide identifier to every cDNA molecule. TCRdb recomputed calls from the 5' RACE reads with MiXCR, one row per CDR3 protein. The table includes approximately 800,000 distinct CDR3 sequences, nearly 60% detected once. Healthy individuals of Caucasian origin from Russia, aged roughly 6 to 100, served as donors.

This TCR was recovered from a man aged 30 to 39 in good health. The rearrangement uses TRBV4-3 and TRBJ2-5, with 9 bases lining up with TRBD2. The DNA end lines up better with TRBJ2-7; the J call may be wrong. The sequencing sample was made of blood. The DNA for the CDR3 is TGCGCCAGCAGCCAAGGAGTTATAGCGGGAGCAAGTTTCCGCGAGCAGTACTTC. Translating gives CASSQGVIAGASFREQYF.